This TCR beta chain came from a study of Graves' ophthalmopathy and Graves' hyperthyroidism. This clonotype showed up many times. V lost 7 bases to trimming and J lost 1 base, with 10 bases between them. Germline CDR1 reads MDHEN; CDR2 reads SYDVKM. The length of the CDR3 is 13 residues. CDR3 regions of TCR beta were amplified from RNA transcripts. HTBI primers were employed in first-round RT-PCR, then a second-round multiplex PCR followed. TCRdb called the multiplex PCR reads again in MiXCR, with one record for every CDR3 protein. The data show 300,000 to 500,000 distinct CDR3 sequences, approximately 15% seen once.

This TCR was sampled from a woman aged 18-29 years with stable Graves' hyperthyroidism. The V and J genes are TRBV28 and TRBJ1-2; D is uncertain. The sequencing sample was made of peripheral blood. This CDR3 is CASTSGINYGYTF. CDR3 coding DNA: TGTGCCAGCACTTCGGGGATTAACTATGGCTACACCTTC.